The rows below give T cell receptor beta chains drawn from one sample of a study of T cell repertoires in cytomegalovirus infection. Via MiXCR, TCRdb re-called the reads, giving one row per CDR3 protein. The profile shows 510,000 or so distinct CDR3 sequences, less than 30% of them singletons. Input material: PBMCs. The receptors come from a human donor in good health (CMV status not recorded). Some clones in this sample may be carry-over from other donors' samples. The CDR3 runs from the conserved cysteine through the conserved F or W. The order of the fields is clone size, J gene, D gene, V gene, CDR3 length, CDR3 DNA, CDR3 protein. A D gene is named only where the DNA matches it firmly. Clone size, where shown, is once, few, many, or a class for clones that have expanded.

>many|TRBJ2-3|NA|TRBV7-6|16
TGTGCCAGCAGCTCCCCCGGGGTCACTAATGCAGATACGCAGTATTTT
CASSSPGVTNADTQYF
>NA|TRBJ1-5|NA|TRBV29-1|13
TGCAGCGTTGAATCGCAAGGCGGCCAGCCCCAGCATTTT
CSVESQGGQPQHF
>NA|TRBJ2-3|NA|TRBV7-3|14
TGTGCCAGCAGCTTTGCAGGGAACACAGATACGCAGTATTTT
CASSFAGNTDTQYF
>few|TRBJ2-2|TRBD2|TRBV6-4|15
TGTGCCAGCAGCTCGGGACTAGCGGGAAGCGGGGAGCTGTTTTTT
CASSSGLAGSGELFF
>few|TRBJ2-1|NA|TRBV7-4|16
TGTGCCAGCACCCCGGGGGCGGGAGAGGATTACAATGAGCAGTTCTTC
CASTPGAGEDYNEQFF
>few|TRBJ2-5|NA|TRBV9|15
TGTGCCAGCAGCGTAAGCCCCGGAACATGGGAGACCCAGTACTTC
CASSVSPGTWETQYF
>many|TRBJ2-5|TRBD2|TRBV7-2|16
TGTGCCAGCAGCTTACGCAGACTAGCGGGACTGGAGACCCAGTACTTC
CASSLRRLAGLETQYF
>once|TRBJ1-5|NA|TRBV20-1|13
TGCAGTGCTTCCCAGGGAAACAATCAGCCCCAGCATTTT
CSASQGNNQPQHF
>NA|TRBJ2-1|NA|TRBV7-9|17
TGTGCCAGCAGCTCTGGCTTAGGACAGAGGGATCTCAATGAGCAGTTCTTC
CASSSGLGQRDLNEQFF
>NA|TRBJ2-7|TRBD2|TRBV12-3/TRBV12-4|15
TGTGCCAGCAGCCGAATAGCGGGAGAGTCCTACGAGCAGTACTTC
CASSRIAGESYEQYF
>few|TRBJ2-3|NA|TRBV2|10
TGTGCCAGCAGACGCCGGGCGCAGTATTTT
CASRRRAQYF
>few|TRBJ2-2|NA|TRBV7-2|14
TGTGCCAGCAGCTCGGACACTAGGGCCGGGGAGCTGTTTTTT
CASSSDTRAGELFF
>NA|TRBJ1-1|NA|TRBV6-5|12
TGTGCCAGCGGGGGCGGGTACACTGAAGCTTTCTTT
CASGGGYTEAFF
>NA|TRBJ1-1|TRBD1|TRBV5-1|15
TGCGCCAGCAGCTCCGACAGGGCTCAACGGGGTGAAGCTTTCTTT
CASSSDRAQRGEAFF
>NA|TRBJ1-1|TRBD1|TRBV7-3|17
TGTGCCAGCAGCTTAATAGGACAGGGGGCTATGAACACTGAAGCTTTCTTT
CASSLIGQGAMNTEAFF
>NA|TRBJ1-2|NA|TRBV7-9|13
TGTGCCAGCAGCTTAGGGGATTTCAATGGCTACACCTTC
CASSLGDFNGYTF
>many|TRBJ1-2|NA|TRBV12-3/TRBV12-4|13
TGTGCCAGCAGTACTACAGGGAGCTATGGCTACACCTTC
CASSTTGSYGYTF
>NA|TRBJ2-7|NA|TRBV30|14
TGTGCCTGGAGTGTTTTGGAAAGGGGTTACGAGCAGTACTTC
CAWSVLERGYEQYF
>once|TRBJ2-5|NA|TRBV30|12
TGTGCCTGTGTGGGAGTCACCGAGACCCAGTACTTC
CACVGVTETQYF
>many|TRBJ2-1|TRBD1|TRBV7-2|12
TGTGCCAGCAGCGGGACAGGATCGGGTCAGTTCTTC
CASSGTGSGQFF
>NA|TRBJ2-2|NA|TRBV19|13
TGTGCCAGTAGTATAGCTAGAACCGGGGAGCTGTTTTTT
CASSIARTGELFF
>few|TRBJ2-7|NA|TRBV24-1|13
TGTGCCACCAGTGGAGGCCCCGCCTACGAGCAGTACTTC
CATSGGPAYEQYF
>NA|TRBJ1-1|NA|TRBV27|15
TGTGCCAGCGGTTTCAGGGCCAGTGTGAACACTGAAGCTTTCTTT
CASGFRASVNTEAFF
>few|TRBJ2-3|TRBD2|TRBV7-9|16
TGTGCCAGCAGCCCGGCGACTAGCGGGAGTCCAGATACGCAGTATTTT
CASSPATSGSPDTQYF
>few|TRBJ2-7|TRBD1|TRBV7-8|18
TGTGCCAGCAGCCCGTCCACTACAGGGGACCTTTTCTCCTACGAGCAGTACTTC
CASSPSTTGDLFSYEQYF
>few|TRBJ2-2|NA|TRBV15|17
TGTGCCACCAGCAGAGAGGCCGACTTATCCCAATCCGGGGAGCTGTTTTTT
CATSREADLSQSGELFF
>NA|TRBJ2-7|TRBD2|TRBV27|18
TGTGCCAGCAGCACGGGGAGGACTAGCGGGAGGGGCGCGAGCGAGCAGTACTTC
CASSTGRTSGRGASEQYF
>few|TRBJ2-7|TRBD2|TRBV27|13
TGTGCCAGCAGTTTATCTAGCGGGTACGAGCAGTACTTC
CASSLSSGYEQYF
>many|TRBJ2-1|NA|TRBV7-2|12
TGTGCCAGCAGCTTAGGCGGGCGGGTGGCCGACTTC
CASSLGGRVADF
>few|TRBJ2-1|TRBD2|TRBV6-2/TRBV6-3|16
TGTGCCAGCAGCAAACCTAGCGGGAATGAATTCAATGAGCAGTTCTTC
CASSKPSGNEFNEQFF
>NA|TRBJ1-1|NA|TRBV12-3/TRBV12-4|13
TGTGCCAGCAGTCCAAGCCGGGACATTGAAGCTTTCTTT
CASSPSRDIEAFF
>few|TRBJ1-1|NA|TRBV7-9|16
TGTGCCAGCAGTCATTACCAGGGACGGTTGAACACTGAAGCTTTCTTT
CASSHYQGRLNTEAFF
>NA|TRBJ2-7|TRBD2|TRBV18|14
TGTGCCAGCTCCTACCTAGCGGGAGGGCAGGACCCGTACTTC
CASSYLAGGQDPYF
>NA|TRBJ2-3|NA|TRBV12-3/TRBV12-4|12
TGTGCCAGCAGTGGTTTGGTTGGGGCGCAGTATTTT
CASSGLVGAQYF
>NA|TRBJ2-1|NA|TRBV28|17
TGTGCCAGCCTTATGCGGGTTATGGGGGGATCCTACAATGAGCAGTTCTTC
CASLMRVMGGSYNEQFF
>NA|TRBJ2-1|NA|TRBV7-2|17
TGTGCCAGCAGCTTATCCCTGGACGTATTTTCCTACAATGAGCAGTTCTTC
CASSLSLDVFSYNEQFF
>few|TRBJ1-1|NA|TRBV19|15
TGTGCCAGTAGTATAGGGGTGGGTGAGGGCACTGAAGCTTTCTTT
CASSIGVGEGTEAFF
>many|TRBJ2-7|NA|TRBV7-8|17
TGTGCCAGCAGCTTAGCGCAGTGGAGGGCGTTGAGATACGAGCAGTACTTC
CASSLAQWRALRYEQYF
>few|TRBJ1-6|NA|TRBV6-5|13
TGTGCCAGCAGTCGTGGAAATCACTCACCCCTCCACTTT
CASSRGNHSPLHF
>NA|TRBJ1-4|TRBD1|TRBV19|16
TGTGCCAGTAGTATGTGGACAGGAGACTTGAGTGAAAAACTGTTTTTT
CASSMWTGDLSEKLFF
>NA|TRBJ2-1|NA|TRBV4-3|16
TGCGCCAGCAGCCAAGACAGAACCAACCGCTACAATGAGCAGTTCTTC
CASSQDRTNRYNEQFF
>NA|TRBJ2-7|TRBD2|TRBV28|16
TGTGCCAGCAGCCCTTTCCCAGCGGGAGGGCCGGTCGAGCAGTACTTC
CASSPFPAGGPVEQYF
>few|TRBJ2-5|NA|TRBV5-1|13
TGCGCCAGCAGCTTGGGGGGACTGGCCACCCAGTACTTC
CASSLGGLATQYF
>few|TRBJ2-1|NA|TRBV28|12
TGTGCCAGCAGTTTATCAGGTTTCGAGCAGTTCTTC
CASSLSGFEQFF
>few|TRBJ1-4|NA|TRBV15|14
TGTGCCACCAGCAGAGGGGGTTCTAATGAAAAACTGTTTTTT
CATSRGGSNEKLFF
>NA|TRBJ2-5|NA|TRBV7-9|13
TGTGCCAGCAGCCCTGAAGACTCTCAGACCCAGTACTTC
CASSPEDSQTQYF
>NA|TRBJ2-3|TRBD2|TRBV7-2|17
TGTGCCAGCAGCTTAGCGTACCGCGGGAGGGCGGGTGATACGCAGTATTTT
CASSLAYRGRAGDTQYF
>NA|TRBJ1-5|NA|TRBV19|16
TGTGCCAGTAGTATGGGGGTCCTGAGCGGCAATCAGCCCCAGCATTTT
CASSMGVLSGNQPQHF
>once|TRBJ1-5|NA|TRBV19|14
TGTGCCAGTAGTATAGTTGGGGGCCCTCAGCCCCAGCATTTT
CASSIVGGPQPQHF
>NA|TRBJ2-3|TRBD2|TRBV5-1|19
TGCGCCAGCAGCTTATCTCCTAGCGGAAGCGGGTTGTTCGCAGATACGCAGTATTTT
CASSLSPSGSGLFADTQYF
>few|TRBJ2-1|TRBD2|TRBV6-1|17
TGTGCCAGCAGCCTAAACCCCGGACTAGGTCCCCTCAATGAGCAGTTCTTC
CASSLNPGLGPLNEQFF
>NA|TRBJ2-7|TRBD1|TRBV29-1|12
TGCAGCGTGGCCTGGGACAGCTACGAGCAGTACTTC
CSVAWDSYEQYF
>NA|TRBJ2-7|TRBD2|TRBV11-2|16
TGTGCCAGCAGCGGAGGTGGGCGGGAGCAGGGCTACGAGCAGTACTTC
CASSGGGREQGYEQYF
>NA|TRBJ2-1|TRBD2|TRBV20-1|13
TGCAGTGCTCCCAGCGGGAGTGGATATGAGCAGTTCTTC
CSAPSGSGYEQFF
>many|TRBJ2-1|NA|TRBV7-2|15
TGTGCCAGCAGCTTATCGAGGGTGTCCTACAATGAGCAGTTCTTC
CASSLSRVSYNEQFF